Listed here is a single T cell receptor beta chain. Its antigen is still unknown. Within one base of it there is no much larger clone, and no base qualities were kept. TCRbeta CDR3 regions were amplified from genomic DNA using the immunoSEQ Assay, a bias-controlled multiplex PCR. Processing in the source paper ran as follows. The number of nucleated cells in each sample was estimated by amplification of reference gene primers within the assay. To quantify the absolute abundance of each unique TCRbeta CDR3 rearrangement, sequence reads were collapsed and filtered. For each sample, productive Simpson clonality was calculated as the square root of Simpson's diversity index over productive rearrangements. TCRdb holds this immuneACCESS table with in-frame rearrangements only. Some clones are missing; in checked studies, unresolved V genes explain under half, and the rest has no known cause. The DNA gave D and trimming, while V, J and clone size come from that table. Recorded for this sample are 350,000 to 400,000 clones; about 86% of them occurred a single time. 7.1% of the sample goes to the ten largest clones.

The germline V gene gives CDR1 as KGHDR and CDR2 as SFDVKD. The CDR3 starts with the cysteine, ends with the phenylalanine, and has 13 residues. Only the CDR3 DNA stays, 39 bases, in frame from base 1. This sample was included in a study of blood T cell repertoires in COVID-19 (dated by TCRdb to 2018 to 2021). Regarding the study in general: Collaborator samples came from the United States, Italy and Spain and covered acute and convalescent phases of COVID-19. Where HLA class I and class II types were available, the types were taken from metadata supplied by the sample provider, not from assay-based typing. Subjects who had been exposed to COVID-19, were actively infected with it, or had recovered from it provided the deeply sampled blood TCRbeta repertoires that made up the dataset. The material from the prospective study consisted of cDNA or gDNA derived from T cells, B-cell-depleted T cells, or PBMCs. The samples were drawn from two sources: the first 160 participants of the ongoing ImmuneRACE study, and approximately 1,300 subjects contributed by 6 global collaborators. The repertoires were released in a freely available public database intended as a resource for research on the immune response to SARS-CoV-2. A de-identified subject ID, COVID-19 status, age in years and sex were almost always included in the sample metadata.

Study-level results and caveats: The amount of clinical and demographic metadata varied by source and participant and was provided uncurated.

At one collaborating source in Seattle, patients were enrolled during active infection and were followed longitudinally through the course of disease. Each collaborating institution followed its own protocols to collect whole blood in K2EDTA tubes. For TCRbeta analysis, collaborators shipped samples as frozen whole blood, isolated PBMCs, or DNA extracted from either of those sample types. The V gene is TRBV24-1 and the J gene is TRBJ2-1; 7 nucleotides in the junction match TRBD1. The receptor comes from an older woman with COVID-19, enrolled during active disease. Sequenced input: peripheral blood. The DNA sequence follows: TGTGCTACCGGGACAGACTCCTACAATGAGCAGTTCTTC. Its protein is CATGTDSYNEQFF.